This T cell receptor beta chain was documented in a study of spatial heterogeneity in lung cancer. Time point indicated: blood at routine non-recurrence follow-up after resection. Germline V gene data show CDR1 as SGHVS and CDR2 as FQNEAQ. The CDR3 spans 17 residues. The V gene end was trimmed by 5 bases and the J gene end by 4 bases; junction bases not matched to a gene: 10. TCRdb reanalysed the 5' RACE reads using MiXCR and keeps one entry per CDR3 protein. The sample has about 100,000 distinct CDR3 sequences, 19% seen once. The chain employs TRBV7-8 and TRBJ2-1, with 11 bases that match TRBD2. The sequence was obtained from a male donor with early-stage non-small cell lung cancer. This sample comprised PBMCs, obtained at follow-up. CDR3 region: CASSDPGTSGPYNEQFF. The CDR3 DNA is TGTGCCAGCAGCGACCCCGGGACTAGCGGACCATACAATGAGCAGTTCTTC.